Following are 19 T cell receptor beta chains from one sample sequenced in a study of cytomegalovirus exposure and HLA in healthy donors. The PCR made use of 60 Vbeta and 13 Jbeta primers. Repertoires were generated with immunoSEQ multiplex PCR, while TCRdb's copy carries only in-frame clones and drops some. The sample lists some 170,000 clones; just over 75% were seen once. The sample taken for sequencing was PBMCs. These receptors came from a woman aged 60-70 years in good health and CMV-seropositive.

This clone has more than one count but fewer than ten. This chain connects TRBV4-1 to TRBJ2-7; 7 nucleotides agree with TRBD2. The CDR3 consists of 15 residues. With V trimmed by 3 bases and J by 5 bases, 10 bases remained unmatched. Germline V gene data show CDR1 as MGHRA and CDR2 as YSYEKL. The CDR3 coding sequence is TGCGCCAGCAGCCAGGGGGGGACGCTAACGAACGAGCAGTACTTC. Residues: CASSQGGTLTNEQYF.

This clone occurred once. J is TRBJ2-3 and V is TRBV5-1, with D possibly matching TRBD2 (6 bases). Trimming stripped 4 bases from V and 4 bases from J, with 16 bases between. CDR1 and CDR2 (germline): SGHRS, YFSETQ. The CDR3 extends over 15 amino acids. CDR3 DNA sequence: TGCGCCAGCAGCCCGACTAGTGTCGTTTCAGATACGCAGTATTTT. It translates to CASSPTSVVSDTQYF.

This clone was counted between two and nine times. The V call is TRBV5-6, the J call TRBJ2-2, with TRBD2 as a possible D gene (5 bases). V lost 5 bases and J lost 4, with 12 bases in between. The CDR3 runs 14 residues. Germline values: CDR1 SGHDT, CDR2 YYEEEE. Here the CDR3 reads CASRLGVFTGELFF. As DNA, the CDR3 is TGTGCCAGCAGACTCGGGGTCTTCACCGGGGAGCTGTTTTTT.

In regard to this clone: Different DNA sequences within this sample yield the same CDR3. This chain connects TRBV2 to TRBJ1-1; TRBD1 matches at 11 bases. Germline V lookup: CDR1 SNHLY, CDR2 FYNNEI. This CDR3 contains 15 residues. J was trimmed by 1 base and V by 6 bases; bases with no gene match: 4. This CDR3 is CASSGQGAGNTEAFF. CDR3 in DNA: TGTGCCAGCAGCGGACAGGGGGCAGGGAACACTGAAGCTTTCTTT.

The gene calls are TRBV7-8 and TRBJ1-5; 9 bases are shared with TRBD1. The CDR3 runs 15 residues. V lost 1 base to trimming and J lost 5 bases; unmatched junction nucleotides: 3. The V gene's germline CDR1 is SGHVS and CDR2 FQNEAQ. DNA of the CDR3: TGTGCCAGCAGCTTAGTTACAGGGGGCTATCAGCCCCAGCATTTT. Protein sequence: CASSLVTGGYQPQHF.

The gene calls are TRBV5-1 and TRBJ2-3; perhaps TRBD2 as D (7 bases). In germline, CDR1 is SGHRS, CDR2 YFSETQ. This CDR3 is built from 15 residues. Deletions cut 4 bases from V and 0 bases from J, with 12 bases between. CDR3 DNA: TGCGCCAGCAGCGGCGGGGGCCCTAGCACAGATACGCAGTATTTT. Amino acids: CASSGGGPSTDTQYF. Based on the CDR3 plus reference TRBV5-1 and TRBJ2-3, the full variable domain is KAGVTQTPRYLIKTRGQQVTLSCSPISGHRSVSWYQQTPGQGLQFLFEYFSETQRNKGNFPGRFSGRQFSNSRSEMNVSTLELGDSALYLCASSGGGPSTDTQYFGPGTRLTVL.

The genes are TRBV7-9 and TRBJ2-3, with D possibly being TRBD2 (6 bases). With 6 bases removed from V and 2 bases from J, the gap between germline ends came to 15 bases. Looked up from germline, CDR1 is SEHNR and CDR2 is FQNEAQ (reference sequence). This CDR3 has 15 amino acids. The CDR3: CASRPGTLFTDTQYF. For the CDR3, the DNA is TGTGCCAGCAGACCTGGGACTCTTTTCACAGATACGCAGTATTTT.

Details on this clone: Mismatch with germline at one junction end may stem from a read error. This sequence joins TRBV28 and TRBJ2-6; D possibly corresponds to TRBD1 (5 bases). Per germline, CDR1 MDHEN and CDR2 SYDVKM. This CDR3 region has 17 residues. CDR3 residues: CASSFFSANSGANGLTF. The CDR3 DNA sequence: TGTGCCAGCAGTTTCTTCAGTGCCAACTCTGGGGCCAACGGCCTGACTTTC.

J is TRBJ2-1 and V is TRBV7-9, with 12 bases aligning to TRBD2. Looked up from germline, CDR1 is SEHNR and CDR2 is FQNEAQ (reference sequence). The CDR3 has 16 amino acids. The V segment lost 4 bases and the J segment 11 bases; nucleotides outside the gene matches: 12. CDR3: CASSSLDGLAGQQQFF. For the CDR3, the DNA is TGTGCCAGCAGCTCACTCGATGGACTAGCGGGACAACAGCAGTTCTTC.

V is TRBV27 and J is TRBJ1-2; 8 bases are a match to TRBD1. Trimming removed 5 bases from V and 9 bases from J; junction bases left unmatched: 8. Per germline, CDR1 MNHEY and CDR2 SMNVEV (reference sequence). This CDR3 region has 13 residues. The CDR3 here is CASSQQGQARYTF. In DNA, the CDR3 is TGTGCCAGCAGTCAACAGGGACAGGCCCGCTACACCTTC.

This clone was seen a single time. CDR3 sequence (DNA): TGTGCCAGCAGGATGGACAGGGGGCCCTACAATGAGCAGTTCTTC. It is translated as CASRMDRGPYNEQFF. J is TRBJ2-1 and V is TRBV5-4; 11 bases are a match to TRBD1. With 5 bases clipped from V and 2 bases from J, the junction kept 3 bases outside the gene matches. The CDR3 is 15 amino acids. Germline CDR1 and CDR2: SGHNT and YYREEE (reference sequence).

The V gene is TRBV5-1, the J gene TRBJ2-2; D is possibly TRBD1 (6 bases). Germline V CDR1 and CDR2: SGHRS, YFSETQ. Trimming shortened V by 7 bases and J by 2 bases, and 15 bases separated the two germline ends. This CDR3 is built from 15 residues. CDR3 sequence: CASSPGHLNTGELFF. CDR3 DNA sequence: TGCGCCAGCTCCCCGGGACATCTCAACACCGGGGAGCTGTTTTTT.

This clone was seen a few times. The chain uses TRBV9 and TRBJ1-1, with 7 bases aligning to TRBD1. The trim removed 6 bases at V and 1 base at J, leaving 3 bases unmatched. This CDR3 contains 13 residues. Germline V gene sequence: CDR1 SGDLS, CDR2 YYNGEE. The CDR3 DNA reads TGTGCCAGCACCCGACAGGGGAACACTGAAGCTTTCTTT. Translation: CASTRQGNTEAFF.

The chain combines TRBV7-2 with TRBJ2-7, with 8 bases aligning to TRBD1. Germline trimming cut 2 bases from V and 2 bases from J; bases unmatched to any gene: 5. The V gene's germline CDR1 is SGHTA and CDR2 FQGNSA. This CDR3 region has 15 residues. For the CDR3, the DNA is TGTGCCAGCAGCTTAAGCGGACAGGGTCCCTACGAGCAGTACTTC. It translates to CASSLSGQGPYEQYF.

This chain joins TRBV7-9 and TRBJ2-5; tentative D call: TRBD1 (5 bases). The CDR3 length is 16 residues. Trimming cost V 1 base and J 2 bases, with 14 bases left between them. The germline gives CDR1 SEHNR, CDR2 FQNEAQ (reference sequence). CDR3 loop: CASSLESNRPQETQYF. CDR3 nucleotide sequence: TGTGCCAGCAGCTTAGAAAGCAACAGGCCACAAGAGACCCAGTACTTC.

This clone was detected a few times. V is TRBV7-9 and J is TRBJ2-1; D call uncertain. Germline V gene lookup returns CDR1 SEHNR and CDR2 FQNEAQ (reference sequence). The CDR3 covers 12 residues. The V and J ends lost 5 bases and 11 bases respectively, with 13 bases between them. The CDR3 loop is CASSVTLYKQFF. The DNA for the CDR3 is TGTGCCAGCAGCGTCACCCTTTACAAGCAGTTCTTC.

The gene calls are TRBV14 and TRBJ1-1; D not certain. Germline V CDR1 and CDR2: SGHDN, FVKESK. V lost 7 bases, J lost 11 bases, and 17 bases lay in between. The CDR3 loop spans 12 amino acids. In DNA form, the CDR3 reads TGTGCCAGCACCTCGGCCGGGGAGAGGGCTTTCTTT. It specifies CASTSAGERAFF.

The CDR3, as DNA: TGTGCCAGCAGTGCCCCCGGGACTAAACCTTACGAGCAGTACTTC. The encoded protein is CASSAPGTKPYEQYF. The chain is built from TRBV6-1 and TRBJ2-7; 7 nucleotides agree with TRBD2. V lost 4 bases, J lost 4 bases, and 10 bases stayed unmatched. The V gene's germline CDR1 is MNHNS and CDR2 SASEGT. CDR3 size: 15 residues.

The V call is TRBV5-8, the J call TRBJ2-7; TRBD2 is a possible D gene (7 bases). The germline V gene encodes CDR1 SGHTS and CDR2 YDEGEE. The CDR3 consists of 15 residues. V lost 0 bases, J lost 6 bases, and 16 bases lay in between. The CDR3 is CASSLASGGSVEQYF. The CDR3 nucleotides read TGTGCCAGCAGCTTGGCATCGGGGGGCTCGGTCGAGCAGTACTTC.